The rows below give T cell receptor beta chains drawn from one sample of a study of CD8 T cells in ankylosing spondylitis. In TCRdb, the 5' RACE reads were re-called with MiXCR into one record per CDR3 protein. The sample contains 240,000 or so distinct CDR3 sequences, around 9.1% of which appear only once. Material: blood, either unsorted or a sorted T cell fraction (not recorded which). The receptors were sampled from a male donor with ankylosing spondylitis or in good health (not recorded which). The CDR3 runs from the conserved cysteine through the conserved F or W. A D gene is named only where the DNA matches it firmly. Not every row has a clone size; where given, it reads once, few, many or a size class.

J | length | size | V | D | DNA | CDR3
TRBJ1-6 | 18 | many | TRBV5-1 | - | TGCGCCAGCAGCCACAGGTCCCAGGGCGAATCCTATAATTCACCCCTCCACTTT | CASSHRSQGESYNSPLHF
TRBJ2-3 | 16 | many | TRBV7-9 | - | TGTGCCAGCACCCCTTTGTCGGCTCCTAGCACAGATACGCAGTATTTT | CASTPLSAPSTDTQYF
TRBJ1-5 | 15 | many | TRBV6-1 | - | TGTGCCAGCAGTGGGGGATCTACCCGGGGTCAGCCCCAGCATTTT | CASSGGSTRGQPQHF
TRBJ2-3 | 17 | many | TRBV4-3 | TRBD2 | TGCGCCAGCAGCTCCCGACTAGCGGGAGAGGGAACAGATACGCAGTATTTT | CASSSRLAGEGTDTQYF
TRBJ2-4 | 17 | few | TRBV6-9 | TRBD2 | TGTGCCAGCAGTTATTTGATAGCGGGAGTAGCCAAAAACATTCAGTACTTC | CASSYLIAGVAKNIQYF
TRBJ2-7 | 11 | many | TRBV30 | - | TGTGCCTGGAGTACCGTTTACGAGCAGTACTTC | CAWSTVYEQYF
TRBJ2-3 | 14 | few | TRBV7-2 | - | TGTGCCAGCACCCAAGGGCGGGTTTCCTATACGCAGTATTTT | CASTQGRVSYTQYF
TRBJ2-1 | 16 | - | TRBV7-6 | - | TGTGCCAGCAGCTTAGCCGACCTCAAGCCCTACAATGAGCAGTTCTTC | CASSLADLKPYNEQFF
TRBJ1-1 | 13 | few | TRBV7-2 | - | TGTGCCAGCAGCTTATCCACCGATCGGAAAGCTTTCTTT | CASSLSTDRKAFF
TRBJ2-1 | 14 | many | TRBV12-3/TRBV12-4 | TRBD1 | TGTGCCAGCAGTTCCGGGACAGGGGGCAATGAGCAGTTCTTC | CASSSGTGGNEQFF
TRBJ2-7 | 15 | few | TRBV6-1 | - | TGTGCCAGCAGTGACCTGGGACGGAGCTCCTACGAGCAGTACTTC | CASSDLGRSSYEQYF
TRBJ1-5 | 17 | many | TRBV24-1 | TRBD1 | TGTGCCACCAGTGATCATCGCCCGGGACAGGGCAATCAGCCCCAGCATTTT | CATSDHRPGQGNQPQHF
TRBJ1-1 | 14 | many | TRBV10-3 | - | TGTGCCATCAATGATAGAGCTTTTAACACTGAAGCTTTCTTT | CAINDRAFNTEAFF
TRBJ1-6 | 15 | many | TRBV2 | - | TGTGCCAGCAGTGTTGACCGATCCTTCCCATCACCCCTCCACTTT | CASSVDRSFPSPLHF
TRBJ2-5 | 15 | many | TRBV10-1 | TRBD2 | TGCGCCAGCAGTGAGTTGAGCGGGAGCGAGGCGACCCAGTACTTC | CASSELSGSEATQYF
TRBJ2-3 | 15 | many | TRBV7-9 | - | TGTGCCAGCAGCTTAGTTGCAGGATTCACAGATACGCAGTATTTT | CASSLVAGFTDTQYF
TRBJ2-7 | 15 | few | TRBV7-6 | TRBD1 | TGTGCCAGCAGCTCACCCGGGACAGGGGGCTACGAGCAGTACTTC | CASSSPGTGGYEQYF
TRBJ2-1 | 16 | many | TRBV3-1 | - | TGTGCCAGCAGCCAAGATGAAGAAGGGCCCTACAATGAGCAGTTCTTC | CASSQDEEGPYNEQFF
TRBJ2-1 | 15 | - | TRBV9 | - | TGTGCCAGCAGCGCAATACATGGGGGGCCTAATGAGCAGTTCTTC | CASSAIHGGPNEQFF
TRBJ1-2 | 14 | many | TRBV5-1 | - | TGCGCCAGCAGCCCAACGGACACATACTATGGCTACACCTTC | CASSPTDTYYGYTF
TRBJ2-2 | 15 | many | TRBV7-2 | TRBD2 | TGTGCCAGCAGCCAGAGCGGGGGGGGGACCGGGGAGCTGTTTTTT | CASSQSGGGTGELFF
TRBJ2-7 | 14 | many | TRBV20-1 | TRBD2 | TGCAGTGCTAGAGAGGTAGCGGGGACCTACGAGCAGTACTTC | CSAREVAGTYEQYF
TRBJ2-5 | 13 | few | TRBV7-2 | - | TGTGCCAGCAGCACCCGGCGGGGCGTGACCCAGTACTTC | CASSTRRGVTQYF
TRBJ2-1 | 11 | many | TRBV11-3 | - | TGTGCCAGCAGCTTAGATCGGAAGCAGTTCTTC | CASSLDRKQFF
TRBJ2-5 | 11 | many | TRBV20-1 | - | TGCAGTGCTAGAGTTCAAGAGACCCAGTACTTC | CSARVQETQYF
TRBJ2-1 | 15 | - | TRBV20-1 | TRBD1 | TGCAGTGCTAGAGAACGGGACAGGGGTTACAATGAGCAGTTCTTC | CSARERDRGYNEQFF
TRBJ2-1 | 14 | many | TRBV5-1 | TRBD2 | TGCGCCAGCAGCTTGTATACGGGGGGCAATGAGCAGTTCTTC | CASSLYTGGNEQFF